This TCR beta chain was sequenced for a study of blood T cell repertoires in COVID-19. Background on the study: There were acute and convalescent COVID-19 samples, and they came from the United States, Italy and Spain. The cDNA or gDNA used as material had been derived from T cells, B-cell-depleted T cells, or PBMCs.

Trimming removed 4 bases at V and 5 bases at J, with 25 bases between. CDR3 length equals 18 residues. The germline V gene encodes CDR1 SGHRS and CDR2 YFSETQ. Authors' methods: From reference gene primer amplification, estimates of nucleated cell counts were derived. Sequenced by immunoSEQ multiplex PCR; TCRdb stores in-frame clones only, minus some. D and trimming were read from the DNA, whereas the V and J calls and clone size are those reported in that table. The data show around 290,000 clones, 75% to 90% seen once. V and J are TRBV5-1 and TRBJ2-1; a weak D match, TRBD2 (7 bases). The clonotype originates from a middle-aged man with acute or convalescent COVID-19. The specimen sequenced was peripheral blood. The CDR3 loop is CASSIDPPRRGGDNEQFF. In DNA form, the CDR3 reads TGCGCCAGCAGCATCGACCCTCCAAGGAGGGGGGGGGACAATGAGCAGTTCTTC.